This T cell receptor beta chain was observed in a study of human T cells and chemical hapten exposure. Study summary: The sensitizing agent was 2% DPC, placed on roughly 2 cm by roughly 2 cm of upper inner arm skin.

Time point meaning: patch test 1, 2 weeks after DPC sensitization. This sample's treatment: therapeutic diphenylcyclopropenone sensitization with weekly scalp DPC. Staff drew blood before applying each patch test. MiXCR, applied by TCRdb to the RACE reads, yields one record per CDR3 protein. Of under 200,000 distinct CDR3 sequences in the sample, roughly 15% were seen once. This clonotype was seen repeatedly, ten times or more. Antigen unknown. Germline assignment: CDR1 ENHRY and CDR2 SYGVKD. The CDR3 runs 14 residues. V shed 2 bases and J shed 2 bases, with 10 bases lying between them. Study outcomes and limitations: Unchanged with DPC sensitization were TCRs above 1 in 1000 frequency.

The sequences come from whole blood, collected in connection with sensitization to the hapten diphenylcyclopropenone (DPC). This receptor was taken from a woman aged 30 to 39 with alopecia areata. Some clones in this sample may be carry-over from other donors' samples. The J gene is TRBJ2-7, the V gene TRBV10-3; perhaps D is TRBD1 or TRBD2 (5 bases each). In nucleotides, the CDR3 is TGTGCCATCAGTGAGAGACAGACTACCTACGAGCAGTACTTC. Amino acid sequence: CAISERQTTYEQYF.